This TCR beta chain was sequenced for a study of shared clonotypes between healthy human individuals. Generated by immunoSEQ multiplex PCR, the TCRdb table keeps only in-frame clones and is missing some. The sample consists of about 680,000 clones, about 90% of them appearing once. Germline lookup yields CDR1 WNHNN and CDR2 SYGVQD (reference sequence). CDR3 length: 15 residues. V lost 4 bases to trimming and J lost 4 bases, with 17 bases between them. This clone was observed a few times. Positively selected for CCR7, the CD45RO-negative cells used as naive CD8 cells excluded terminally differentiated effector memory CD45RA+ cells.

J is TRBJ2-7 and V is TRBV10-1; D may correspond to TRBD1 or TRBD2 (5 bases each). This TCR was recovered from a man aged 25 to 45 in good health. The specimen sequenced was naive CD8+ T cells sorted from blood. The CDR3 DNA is TGCGCCAGCAGTGCAGGGACGGAGAAAAGATACGAGCAGTACTTC. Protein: CASSAGTEKRYEQYF.